Presented here are 20 T cell receptor beta chains from one specimen sequenced in a study of blood T cell repertoires in COVID-19 (dated by TCRdb to about 2020). Library preparation used the immunoSEQ multiplex PCR assay. TCRdb re-hosts the immuneACCESS table, in-frame sequences only. Its copies lack some clones; in the studies checked, an unresolved V gene accounts for under half of them, and the cause for the rest is not known. The sample yields approximately 70,000 clones; 75% to 80% were counted once. Of the sample, just under 6.5% falls within the top ten clones. Sequenced input: peripheral blood. These receptors were collected from a woman aged 55 to 70 with acute or convalescent COVID-19.

The chain is built from TRBV5-1 and TRBJ1-1; perhaps TRBD1 as D (5 bases). The V gene's germline CDR1 is SGHRS and CDR2 YFSETQ. CDR3 length: 13 residues. The V and J ends lost 1 base and 4 bases respectively, with 8 bases between them. The CDR3 loop is CASSLQGFTEAFF. CDR3 coding DNA: TGCGCCAGCAGCTTGCAGGGCTTCACTGAAGCTTTCTTT. Filled out from reference TRBV5-1 and TRBJ1-1, the complete variable domain reads KAGVTQTPRYLIKTRGQQVTLSCSPISGHRSVSWYQQTPGQGLQFLFEYFSETQRNKGNFPGRFSGRQFSNSRSEMNVSTLELGDSALYLCASSLQGFTEAFFGQGTRLTVV.

The chain combines TRBV2 with TRBJ2-1; TRBD1 aligns across 8 bases. Germline assignment: CDR1 SNHLY and CDR2 FYNNEI. The CDR3 has 16 residues. Losses at the gene ends were 5 bases for V and 4 bases for J; bases not matched to a gene: 10. In nucleotides, the CDR3 is TGTGCCAGCAGTTACGGGACAGGCAAACTTTACAATGAGCAGTTCTTC. Its translation: CASSYGTGKLYNEQFF.

This chain joins TRBV7-9 and TRBJ2-7; D is perhaps TRBD1 (7 bases). Trimming stripped 5 bases from V and 3 bases from J, with 14 bases between. CDR3 length equals 14 residues. The germline V gene has CDR1 SEHNR and CDR2 FQNEAQ (reference sequence). The CDR3 nucleotides are TGTGCCAGCAGCGGCGGGACAGATTTCTACGAGCAGTACTTC. Protein: CASSGGTDFYEQYF.

This clone was observed a single time. The chain joins TRBV3-1 (or the pseudogene TRBV3-2) to TRBJ2-3; TRBD2 might be the D (6 bases). This CDR3 spans 15 amino acids. CDR1 and CDR2 from the germline V gene are LGHDT and YNNKEL (reference sequence). V was pared by 0 bases and J by 0 bases, with 7 bases between. This CDR3 reads CASSQERGSTDTQYF. CDR3 coding DNA: TGTGCCAGCAGCCAAGAACGGGGGAGCACAGATACGCAGTATTTT.

This clone was picked up a small number of times. CDR3 nucleotides: TGTGCCAGCAGAGATCCCAACAGGGGGAACACTGAAGCTTTCTTT. This codes for CASRDPNRGNTEAFF. This sequence joins TRBV6-5 and TRBJ1-1; 7 bases are shared with TRBD1. V was clipped by 6 bases and J by 1 base; unmatched bases: 8. CDR1 MNHEY and CDR2 SVGAGI come from the germline V gene. The CDR3 is 15 residues long.

The sample holds a few counts of this clone. The J gene is TRBJ2-7, the V gene TRBV7-8, with D hard to call. V was shortened by 0 bases and J by 3 bases, with 9 bases between the two germline ends. The CDR3 length is 14 residues. Germline lookup yields CDR1 SGHVS and CDR2 FQNEAQ. CDR3 bases: TGTGCCAGCAGCTTAGCGGCGGTGGACTACGAGCAGTACTTC. It translates to CASSLAAVDYEQYF.

This clone was picked up a small number of times. The chain recombines TRBV27 with TRBJ1-2; 9 bases fit TRBD1. V was clipped by 6 bases and J by 6 bases; unmatched bases: 5. Germline loops: CDR1 MNHEY, CDR2 SMNVEV (reference sequence). The CDR3 totals 13 residues. This CDR3 reads CASRPRTGDGYTF. DNA of the CDR3: TGTGCCAGCAGACCACGGACAGGGGATGGCTACACCTTC.

This clone has only a few counts. V usage is TRBV6-5 and J usage is TRBJ1-6, with D unresolved. Trimming shortened V by 0 bases and J by 6 bases, and 3 bases separated the two germline ends. The germline CDR1 and CDR2 sequences are MNHEY and SVGAGI. The CDR3 is made up of 13 amino acids. Here the CDR3 DNA reads TGTGCCAGCAGTTACTCGCGTAATTCACCCCTCCACTTT. It codes for CASSYSRNSPLHF.

The CDR3 region has the DNA TGTGCCAGCAGCCAAGAATGGACAGCCTTAGACACGCAGTATTTT. As protein: CASSQEWTALDTQYF. The rearrangement links TRBV4-2 to TRBJ2-3; a weak D match, TRBD1 (6 bases). Per germline, CDR1 LGHNA and CDR2 YNFKEQ. Trimming pared 0 bases from V and 9 bases from J, leaving 16 bases between. This CDR3 region has 15 residues.

This chain joins TRBV3-1 (or the pseudogene TRBV3-2) and TRBJ2-3; D unclear. Trimming removed 5 bases from V and 2 bases from J, with 8 bases in between. This CDR3 is 13 amino acids long. Germline assignment: CDR1 LGHDT and CDR2 YNNKEL (reference sequence). The CDR3 protein is CASSNINTDTQYF. The DNA of the CDR3 is TGTGCCAGCAGCAATATTAACACAGATACGCAGTATTTT.

The chain has TRBV7-9 and TRBJ1-5, with 8 bases aligning to TRBD1. Trimming cost V 11 bases and J 3 bases; bases outside gene matches: 3. The CDR3 length is 12 residues. Germline values: CDR1 SEHNR, CDR2 FQNEAQ (reference sequence). CDR3 sequence (DNA): TGTGCCGGGGGACAGGACAATCAGCCCCAGCATTTT. Protein product: CAGGQDNQPQHF.

This sequence joins TRBV18 and TRBJ1-2; possibly TRBD1 for D (5 bases). Germline V gene data show CDR1 as KGHSH and CDR2 as LQKENI. The CDR3 is made up of 15 amino acids. Trimming cost V 2 bases and J 1 base, with 11 bases left between them. The CDR3 DNA reads as TGTGCCAGCTCACCAGGGCAGGGCTTTAACTATGGCTACACCTTC. Translated, it gives CASSPGQGFNYGYTF.

The rearrangement joins TRBV10-3 to TRBJ1-6; TRBD1 might be the D (6 bases). V was cut by 0 bases and J by 7 bases, with 13 bases left in between. CDR3 size: 16 residues. Per the germline V gene, CDR1 is ENHRY and CDR2 is SYGVKD. The CDR3 sequence is CAISESGGQGNSPLHF. The DNA for the CDR3 is TGTGCCATCAGTGAGTCAGGTGGGCAGGGGAATTCACCCCTCCACTTT.

The V call is TRBV5-4, the J call TRBJ1-2, with TRBD1 matching 7 bases. Trimming cost V 0 bases and J 8 bases; bases outside gene matches: 4. The CDR3 is 13 amino acids. The germline V gene encodes CDR1 SGHNT and CDR2 YYREEE (reference sequence). The CDR3 nucleotides are TGTGCCAGCAGCTTGGGGCAGGGGGGAGGCTACACCTTC. Translation gives CASSLGQGGGYTF.

The V and J genes are TRBV5-1 and TRBJ1-2; 11 positions agree with TRBD1. The CDR3 contains 15 residues. Trimming removed 4 bases from V and 8 bases from J; junction bases left unmatched: 10. Germline V CDR1 and CDR2: SGHRS, YFSETQ. The CDR3 DNA is TGCGCCAGCAGCGCGTTGGGACAGGGGGTTGAGGGCTACACCTTC. Translated, it gives CASSALGQGVEGYTF.

CDR3 nucleotide sequence: TGTGCCAGCAGCGCCCGGGACAGGGGGTTCCAAGAGACCCAGTACTTC. Protein product: CASSARDRGFQETQYF. This chain connects TRBV9 to TRBJ2-5; 11 bases agree with TRBD1. Germline-derived CDR1 and CDR2 are SGDLS and YYNGEE. This CDR3 spans 16 amino acids. Trimming removed 3 bases from V and 1 base from J; junction bases left unmatched: 5.

This sequence joins TRBV4-1 and TRBJ2-3, with D possibly being TRBD2 (5 bases). This CDR3 has 12 residues. V gave up 6 bases and J gave up 3 bases, with 7 bases separating them. Germline V gene sequence: CDR1 MGHRA, CDR2 YSYEKL. Written as DNA, the CDR3 is TGCGCCAGCAGTGGGGAGACAGATACGCAGTATTTT. It translates to CASSGETDTQYF.

This chain joins TRBV6-5 and TRBJ2-2; 10 nucleotides line up with TRBD1. With 5 bases clipped from V and 11 bases from J, the junction kept 2 bases outside the gene matches. Germline assignment: CDR1 MNHEY and CDR2 SVGAGI. CDR3 length: 12 amino acids. The CDR3 nucleotides are TGTGCCAGCAGTCAGACAGGGGGCGAGCTGTTTTTT. Protein product: CASSQTGGELFF.

The chain has TRBV28 and TRBJ2-7; 10 bases are shared with TRBD2. V lost 6 bases, J lost 2 bases, and 1 base stayed unmatched. Per germline, CDR1 MDHEN and CDR2 SYDVKM. The CDR3 is made up of 13 amino acids. The DNA of the CDR3 is TGTGCCAGCAGGCTAGCGGGGGCCTACGAGCAGTACTTC. Translation: CASRLAGAYEQYF.

V is TRBV6-5 and J is TRBJ2-7; TRBD2 matches 14 bases. The CDR3 extends over 15 amino acids. CDR1 is MNHEY and CDR2 is SVGAGI in the germline V gene. Germline trimming cut 4 bases from V and 7 bases from J; bases unmatched to any gene: 6. Here the CDR3 reads CASSLRLAGGLEQYF. Written as DNA, the CDR3 is TGTGCCAGCAGTTTGCGACTAGCGGGGGGGCTGGAGCAGTACTTC.